Reported below is one T cell receptor beta chain. The antigen remains unidentified. The source of the sample is a study of response to subunit inactivated influenza vaccine. General study results and limits: Few new T cells, the authors suggested, are recruited by each seasonal influenza vaccination.

TCRdb re-called the RT-PCR reads with MiXCR, one entry per CDR3 protein. The sample lists approximately 500,000 distinct CDR3 sequences, 14% seen once, with approximately 12% in the top ten. The CDR3 extends over 19 amino acids. The V gene lost 0 bases and the J gene lost 8 bases, with 26 bases spanning the gap. Germline-derived CDR1 and CDR2 are SGHAT and FQNNGV. This receptor was obtained from a man in his fifties who received an inactivated influenza vaccine. The V and J genes are TRBV11-2 and TRBJ2-1; the D gene is possibly TRBD2 (5 bases). The source material was PBMCs from blood, sampled about 12 days after vaccination. CDR3 nucleotides: TGTGCCAGCAGCTTAGAATCGATTCTGTCCCTGGCCACCGGGGATGAGCAGTTCTTC. Protein sequence: CASSLESILSLATGDEQFF.